Presented here are 20 T cell receptor beta chains from one specimen sequenced in a study of CD8 T cells in Susac syndrome. Random hexamers were used to reverse transcribe the RNA input (roughly 0.5 to 1 ug). TCRdb itself ran the immunoSEQ multiplex PCR reads through MiXCR, one entry per CDR3 protein. This sample has over 140,000 distinct CDR3 sequences, with approximately 95% found just once. The specimen was CD4+ T cells from PBMCs. The source of these receptors is a human donor with Susac syndrome.

The chain combines TRBV20-1 with TRBJ2-1; no clear D. V was shortened by 3 bases and J by 0 bases, with 9 bases between the two germline ends. Germline V gives CDR1 DFQATT, CDR2 SNEGSKA (reference sequence). This CDR3 comprises 14 residues. CDR3 sequence reads: CSASGYSSYNEQFF. CDR3 sequence (DNA): TGCAGTGCTAGCGGGTATAGCTCCTACAATGAGCAGTTCTTC.

The chain couples TRBV7-3 to TRBJ2-3, with D unresolved. Per germline, CDR1 SGHTA and CDR2 FQGTGA. CDR3 length equals 14 residues. Trimming pared 3 bases from V and 0 bases from J, leaving 7 bases between. The CDR3, as DNA: TGTGCCAGCAGCTTCGGACCGAGCACAGATACGCAGTATTTT. Protein: CASSFGPSTDTQYF. The full variable domain, in which reference TRBV7-3 and TRBJ2-3 provide the parts outside the CDR3, is GAGVSQTPSNKVTEKGKYVELRCDPISGHTALYWYRQSLGQGPEFLIYFQGTGAADDSGLPNDRFFAVRPEGSVSTLKIQRTERGDSAVYLCASSFGPSTDTQYFGPGTRLTVL.

The genes are TRBV20-1 and TRBJ2-5, with unresolved D. The CDR3 consists of 12 residues. Trimming cost V 1 base and J 8 bases, with 11 bases left between them. Germline V gives CDR1 DFQATT, CDR2 SNEGSKA (reference sequence). As DNA, the CDR3 is TGCAGTGCTAGAGGCTCCCTGAGCACCCAGTACTTC. It is translated as CSARGSLSTQYF.

The V and J genes are TRBV25-1 and TRBJ2-2; possibly TRBD2 for D (6 bases). V lost 7 bases to trimming and J lost 6 bases, with 15 bases between them. CDR1 is MGHDK and CDR2 is SYGVNS in the germline V gene. CDR3 length equals 14 residues. For the CDR3, the DNA is TGTGCCAGCAAAGGGACGGGAGTGGCCGGGGAGCTGTTTTTT. Translating it yields CASKGTGVAGELFF.

The CDR3 nucleotides are TGTGCCAGCAGCTTAACGGGGACAGACTATGGCTACACCTTC. It translates to CASSLTGTDYGYTF. The chain combines TRBV7-2 with TRBJ1-2; the match to TRBD1 covers 7 bases. After removal of 2 bases from V and 3 bases from J, the junction contained 3 bases not matched to a gene. This CDR3 spans 14 amino acids. Germline V gene data show CDR1 as SGHTA and CDR2 as FQGNSA.

This sequence joins TRBV18 and TRBJ1-1; maybe TRBD1 (6 bases). The CDR3 is 15 residues long. Germline lookup yields CDR1 KGHSH and CDR2 LQKENI. Between the trimmed V and J ends, which lost 3 bases and 4 bases, there was a span of 15 bases. The CDR3 loop reads CASSPPIGGVTEAFF. The CDR3 DNA follows: TGTGCCAGCTCACCGCCCATAGGGGGAGTCACTGAAGCTTTCTTT.

The chain links TRBV20-1 to TRBJ2-1, with D possibly matching TRBD1 (5 bases). This CDR3 is built from 14 residues. The germline V gene has CDR1 DFQATT and CDR2 SNEGSKA (reference sequence). V lost 6 bases to trimming and J lost 0 bases, with 12 bases between them. The CDR3 bases are TGCAGTGCACTGGGGCCTAGCTCCTACAATGAGCAGTTCTTC. The encoded protein is CSALGPSSYNEQFF.

V gene TRBV19 combines with J gene TRBJ2-1, with 10 bases lining up with TRBD2. Unmatched junction bases numbered 8, after V lost 5 bases and J lost 7 bases. This CDR3 spans 15 amino acids. Germline-derived CDR1 and CDR2 are LNHDA and SQIVND (reference sequence). For the CDR3, the DNA is TGTGCCAGTAGTCTGGCTAGCGGGAGTCGTAATGAGCAGTTCTTC. Translation: CASSLASGSRNEQFF.

V is TRBV20-1 and J is TRBJ2-3; 9 nucleotides align to TRBD2. Germline-derived CDR1 and CDR2 are DFQATT and SNEGSKA (reference sequence). With V trimmed by 6 bases and J by 0 bases, 10 bases remained unmatched. The CDR3 has 16 amino acids. The CDR3 DNA sequence: TGCAGTGCCCCCTCGAGACTAGCGGCTAGCACAGATACGCAGTATTTT. Its translation is CSAPSRLAASTDTQYF.

CDR3 amino acids: CASSPGLAGGFYNEQFF. Here the CDR3 DNA reads TGCGCCAGCAGCCCAGGACTAGCGGGGGGCTTTTACAATGAGCAGTTCTTC. The V gene is TRBV5-1, the J gene TRBJ2-1; 14 positions match TRBD2. J was trimmed by 4 bases and V by 4 bases; bases with no gene match: 7. The germline V gene encodes CDR1 SGHRS and CDR2 YFSETQ. This CDR3 has 17 residues.

This chain joins TRBV3-1 and TRBJ2-5; unclear D gene. Germline loops: CDR1 LGHDT, CDR2 YNNKEL (reference sequence). The CDR3 is 16 residues long. V was cut by 0 bases and J by 2 bases, with 13 bases left in between. The CDR3 coding sequence is TGTGCCAGCAGCCAAGATACCTCGATCGGGCAAGAGACCCAGTACTTC. It specifies CASSQDTSIGQETQYF.

This clonotype has just one count. The chain uses TRBV7-2 and TRBJ2-7; the D gene could be TRBD1 or TRBD2 (7 bases each). From germline, CDR1 is SGHTA and CDR2 FQGNSA. Trimming left V 7 bases short and J 4 bases short, with 20 bases between. The CDR3 sequence is 15 residues long. The CDR3 DNA sequence: TGTGCCAGCACCCCAACGGGGGGACAGCCTTACGAGCAGTACTTC. Translation gives CASTPTGGQPYEQYF. Full variable domain (outside the CDR3, taken from reference TRBV7-2 and TRBJ2-7): GAGVSQSPSNKVTEKGKDVELRCDPISGHTALYWYRQSLGQGLEFLIYFQGNSAPDKSGLPSDRFSAERTGGSVSTLTIQRTQQEDSAVYLCASTPTGGQPYEQYFGPGTRLTVT.

The chain links TRBV10-3 to TRBJ2-1, with D possibly being TRBD2 (5 bases). The CDR3 covers 15 residues. Germline V gene sequence: CDR1 ENHRY, CDR2 SYGVKD. V was clipped by 4 bases and J by 3 bases, with 13 bases between them. CDR3 in DNA: TGTGCCATCAGTGCAAGGCTAGCCCTCTACAATGAGCAGTTCTTC. This gives the protein CAISARLALYNEQFF.

The CDR3 nucleotides are TGTGCCAGCAGCCAGCTCAGGGGGCAGGCAAACGAGCAGTACTTC. Its protein product is CASSQLRGQANEQYF. The gene calls are TRBV11-2 and TRBJ2-7; 8 positions agree with TRBD1. The length of the CDR3 is 15 residues. V shed 5 bases and J 5 bases; nucleotides not matched to a gene: 11. Germline assignment: CDR1 SGHAT and CDR2 FQNNGV.

The chain employs TRBV2 and TRBJ1-5; D is uncertain. The ends were cut back, 5 bases at V and 0 bases at J, with 8 bases in the middle. This CDR3 region has 14 residues. Germline V CDR1 and CDR2: SNHLY, FYNNEI. Here the CDR3 DNA reads TGTGCCAGCAGTTCAGGCTATAGCAATCAGCCCCAGCATTTT. Translating gives CASSSGYSNQPQHF.

The V call is TRBV30, the J call TRBJ2-2; D is undetermined. Germline CDR1 reads GTSNPN; CDR2 reads SVGIG (reference sequence). The CDR3 length is 14 residues. Trimming took off 2 bases at V and 4 bases at J, with 11 bases between the two ends. The CDR3: CAWSPGSSTGELFF. CDR3 coding DNA: TGTGCCTGGAGTCCTGGCAGTAGCACCGGGGAGCTGTTTTTT. Filled out from reference TRBV30 and TRBJ2-2, the complete variable domain reads SQTIHQWPATLVQPVGSPLSLECTVEGTSNPNLYWYRQAAGRGLQLLFYSVGIGQISSEVPQNLSASRPQDRQFILSSKKLLLSDSGFYLCAWSPGSSTGELFFGEGSRLTVL.

V and J are TRBV11-2 and TRBJ1-2; the match to TRBD1 covers 7 bases. In germline, CDR1 is SGHAT, CDR2 FQNNGV. The J segment lost 3 bases and the V segment lost 5 bases, leaving 9 bases of the junction unmatched. This CDR3 region has 15 residues. CDR3: CASSPPGTAYYGYTF. CDR3 nucleotide sequence: TGTGCCAGCAGCCCCCCAGGGACAGCTTACTATGGCTACACCTTC. The full variable domain, in which reference TRBV11-2 and TRBJ1-2 provide the parts outside the CDR3, is EAGVAQSPRYKIIEKRQSVAFWCNPISGHATLYWYQQILGQGPKLLIQFQNNGVVDDSQLPKDRFSAERLKGVDSTLKIQPAKLEDSAVYLCASSPPGTAYYGYTFGSGTRLTVV.

The V gene is TRBV12-3 or TRBV12-4, the J gene TRBJ1-2, with D possibly matching TRBD1 (6 bases). The CDR3 has 15 amino acids. Trimming removed 4 bases from V and 5 bases from J, with 17 bases in between. CDR3 coding DNA: TGTGCCAGCAGTTCCTCCGGGACAAACCCTTATGGCTACACCTTC. Translating gives CASSSSGTNPYGYTF.

This chain connects TRBV5-8 to TRBJ1-1; D might be TRBD1 (5 bases). V lost 4 bases, J lost 8 bases, and 15 bases lay in between. In germline, CDR1 is SGHTS, CDR2 YDEGEE. This CDR3 contains 13 residues. The CDR3 is CASSPNRDSEAFF. The CDR3 DNA reads TGTGCCAGCAGCCCGAACCGGGACTCAGAAGCTTTCTTT.

The CDR3 region is CASSLNSGGTGELFF. Written as DNA, the CDR3 is TGTGCCAGCAGCTTAAATTCGGGGGGCACCGGGGAGCTGTTTTTT. The chain uses TRBV7-3 and TRBJ2-2; 7 nucleotides align to TRBD2. Germline V gene data show CDR1 as SGHTA and CDR2 as FQGTGA. V gave up 1 base and J gave up 4 bases; unmatched junction bases: 3. The CDR3 has 15 residues.